One sample yielded the 21 T cell receptor beta chains listed below, sequenced in a study of cytomegalovirus exposure and HLA in healthy donors. This PCR relied on a set of 60 Vbeta primers and 13 Jbeta primers. Here immunoSEQ multiplex PCR was the method, and the copy in TCRdb shows in-frame clones only, minus some. The sample consists of 90,000 to 120,000 clones, over 70% of them appearing once. What was sequenced was PBMCs. The receptors stem from a man aged 25 to 40 in good health and CMV-seronegative.

V gene TRBV6-1 combines with J gene TRBJ2-1, with D perhaps TRBD2 (7 bases). This CDR3 contains 19 residues. Germline V gene lookup returns CDR1 MNHNS and CDR2 SASEGT. Between the trimmed V and J ends, which lost 4 bases and 9 bases, there was a span of 31 bases. CDR3 nucleotide sequence: TGTGCCAGCAGTGTGCCGGGACTACCAGCCGAGGGGGGCCTGGGTGAGCAGTTCTTC. This translates into CASSVPGLPAEGGLGEQFF.

This chain connects TRBV2 to TRBJ1-1; 7 nucleotides align to TRBD1. CDR3 length: 14 amino acids. J lost 6 bases, V lost 8 bases, and 12 bases had no gene match. CDR1 is SNHLY and CDR2 is FYNNEI in the germline V gene. As DNA, the CDR3 is TGTGCCAGCCCTCGGGACAGAACTACCGCTGAAGCTTTCTTT. Residues: CASPRDRTTAEAFF.

This chain uses TRBV27 with TRBJ2-3; 7 bases map to TRBD1. V lost 5 bases to trimming and J lost 4 bases; unmatched junction nucleotides: 9. This CDR3 is 15 amino acids long. Germline assignment: CDR1 MNHEY and CDR2 SMNVEV (reference sequence). CDR3 loop: CASSIGQVFPDTQYF. The CDR3 DNA reads as TGTGCCAGCAGTATTGGACAGGTCTTTCCAGATACGCAGTATTTT.

The chain employs TRBV29-1 and TRBJ1-1; possibly TRBD1 for D (5 bases). The CDR3 runs to 12 residues. V lost 3 bases and J lost 10, with 15 bases in between. Germline-derived CDR1 and CDR2 are SQVTM and ANQGSEA. The DNA for the CDR3 is TGCAGCGTTGAGAGGCAGGGTAGATCAGCTTTCTTT. Translated, it gives CSVERQGRSAFF.

This sequence joins TRBV27 and TRBJ1-2; TRBD1 is a possible D gene (5 bases). The germline CDR1 and CDR2 sequences are MNHEY and SMNVEV (reference sequence). CDR3 length equals 13 residues. V gave up 5 bases and J gave up 6 bases, with 13 bases separating them. In DNA form, the CDR3 reads TGTGCCAGCAGTCCTGCAGGGAAGCATGGCTACACCTTC. Translating gives CASSPAGKHGYTF.

The chain couples TRBV25-1 to TRBJ1-6, with a possible D match to TRBD1 (6 bases). This CDR3 is 16 amino acids long. V was cut by 2 bases and J by 4 bases, with 12 bases left in between. Germline CDR1 MGHDK, CDR2 SYGVNS. This chain's CDR3 is CASSEQGRGYNSPLHF. In DNA form, the CDR3 reads TGTGCCAGCAGTGAACAGGGGCGAGGGTATAATTCACCCCTCCACTTT.

The V gene is TRBV7-9, the J gene TRBJ1-4; maybe TRBD1 (5 bases). With 1 base removed from V and 5 bases from J, the gap between germline ends came to 8 bases. Germline assignment: CDR1 SEHNR and CDR2 FQNEAQ (reference sequence). The CDR3 contains 14 residues. The CDR3 region has the DNA TGTGCCAGCAGCTTAGGCAGGGAAAATGAAAAACTGTTTTTT. Protein product: CASSLGRENEKLFF. The whole variable domain, filled in from reference TRBV7-9 and TRBJ1-4, reads DTGVSQNPRHKITKRGQNVTFRCDPISEHNRLYWYRQTLGQGPEFLTYFQNEAQLEKSRLLSDRFSAERPKGSFSTLEIQRTEQGDSAMYLCASSLGRENEKLFFGSGTQLSVL.

This chain links TRBV30 with TRBJ1-1, with a weak D call TRBD1 (6 bases). Germline-derived CDR1 and CDR2 are GTSNPN and SVGIG (reference sequence). There are 12 residues in the CDR3. V lost 5 bases, J lost 1 base, and 8 bases lay in between. The CDR3 sequence is CAWGQRNTEAFF. The CDR3 DNA is TGTGCCTGGGGACAGAGGAACACTGAAGCTTTCTTT.

The chain joins TRBV4-1 to TRBJ1-4, with no clear D. V was pared by 0 bases and J by 6 bases, with 2 bases between. CDR1 is MGHRA and CDR2 is YSYEKL in the germline V gene. The CDR3 has 12 amino acids. The CDR3 DNA follows: TGCGCCAGCAGCCAAGACGATGAAAAACTGTTTTTT. This sequence encodes CASSQDDEKLFF.

The chain employs TRBV6-5 and TRBJ2-1, with D possibly matching TRBD2 (5 bases). Trimming left V 6 bases short and J 6 bases short, with 9 bases between. The CDR3 is made up of 12 amino acids. Looked up from germline, CDR1 is MNHEY and CDR2 is SVGAGI. CDR3 nucleotide sequence: TGTGCCAGCAGAGGGAGCCCCAATGAGCAGTTCTTC. This sequence encodes CASRGSPNEQFF.

The J gene is TRBJ2-1, the V gene TRBV19, with 7 bases that match TRBD2. CDR1 and CDR2 from the germline V gene are LNHDA and SQIVND (reference sequence). J was trimmed by 8 bases and V by 7 bases; bases with no gene match: 11. The CDR3 contains 14 residues. In nucleotides, the CDR3 is TGTGCCAGTAAGTTTGGGGCGGGAGCCGATGAGCAGTTCTTC. It yields the protein CASKFGAGADEQFF.

CDR3 nucleotide sequence: TGTGCCAGCAGCGCTGGCAGGCGGGAGGAGACCCAGTACTTC. Protein sequence: CASSAGRREETQYF. The chain couples TRBV9 to TRBJ2-5; 7 bases match TRBD2. The CDR3 length is 14 residues. V trimming: 3 bases; J trimming: 5 bases; junction bases outside the gene matches: 7. The germline CDR1 and CDR2 sequences are SGDLS and YYNGEE.

The gene calls are TRBV29-1 and TRBJ2-7; TRBD1 agrees at 8 bases. The CDR3 covers 12 residues. Germline V gene sequence: CDR1 SQVTM, CDR2 ANQGSEA. Germline trimming cut 5 bases from V and 3 bases from J; bases unmatched to any gene: 3. The CDR3 reads CSVPGQDYEQYF. The CDR3 bases are TGCAGCGTTCCGGGACAGGACTACGAGCAGTACTTC.

The chain is built from TRBV15 and TRBJ2-2; 9 bases map to TRBD2. CDR1 and CDR2 (germline): LNHNV, YYDKDF (reference sequence). This CDR3 contains 14 residues. J was trimmed by 7 bases and V by 5 bases; bases with no gene match: 5. CDR3 region: CATSGHSGSGELFF. The CDR3 coding sequence is TGTGCCACCAGCGGCCATAGCGGGAGCGGGGAGCTGTTTTTT.

The chain couples TRBV6-5 to TRBJ2-1; D is unclear. This CDR3 has 14 residues. The V and J ends lost 2 bases and 4 bases respectively, with 9 bases between them. Germline CDR1 reads MNHEY; CDR2 reads SVGAGI. CDR3 protein: CASSYGTPYNEQFF. In DNA form, the CDR3 reads TGTGCCAGCAGTTACGGTACACCATACAATGAGCAGTTCTTC.

The chain recombines TRBV2 with TRBJ1-1, with D unclear. Trimming took 4 bases from V and 3 from J, leaving 9 bases between them. The CDR3 is 13 residues long. Germline CDR1 SNHLY, CDR2 FYNNEI. The CDR3 DNA is TGTGCCAGCAGTGGAGGAGGCTACACTGAAGCTTTCTTT. This sequence encodes CASSGGGYTEAFF.

The chain carries TRBV6-1 and TRBJ2-7, with D possibly matching TRBD1 (5 bases). V gave up 8 bases and J gave up 1 base, with 12 bases separating them. The length of the CDR3 is 13 residues. Germline CDR1 is MNHNS and CDR2 is SASEGT. In DNA, the CDR3 is TGTGCCAGCCCGGACAAGAATTCCTACGAGCAGTACTTC. Amino acid sequence: CASPDKNSYEQYF.

This clone was found a few times. J is TRBJ2-1 and V is TRBV6-5, with 7 bases aligning to TRBD2. This CDR3 comprises 13 residues. V trimming: 8 bases; J trimming: 10 bases; junction bases outside the gene matches: 11. The germline V gene encodes CDR1 MNHEY and CDR2 SVGAGI. DNA for the CDR3: TGTGCCAGCGGGGTGGGAGGGCCTCGGGAGCAGTTCTTC. Translated: CASGVGGPREQFF.

The rearrangement links TRBV10-2 to TRBJ2-1, with TRBD2 identical over 7 bases. The V gene end was trimmed by 3 bases and the J gene end by 1 base; junction bases not matched to a gene: 0. The CDR3 has 14 residues. The V gene's germline CDR1 is WSHSY and CDR2 SAAADI. Here the CDR3 DNA reads TGCGCCAGCAGTGACGGGGGGTCCTACAATGAGCAGTTCTTC. Translation: CASSDGGSYNEQFF.

The chain uses TRBV6-5 and TRBJ2-7, with D hard to call. Germline-derived CDR1 and CDR2 are MNHEY and SVGAGI. Trimming left V 0 bases short and J 3 bases short, with 12 bases between. The CDR3 is made up of 15 amino acids. The CDR3: CASSYSKPRFYEQYF. DNA of the CDR3: TGTGCCAGCAGTTACTCGAAACCTAGATTCTACGAGCAGTACTTC.

The CDR3 region is CASSEESSGSRGEFF. CDR3 coding DNA: TGTGCCAGCAGTGAAGAGTCTAGCGGGAGTCGGGGAGAGTTCTTC. The V call is TRBV6-1, the J call TRBJ2-1; 10 bases map to TRBD2. The V and J ends lost 1 base and 14 bases, in that order; junction bases with no gene match: 11. The CDR3 consists of 15 residues. The germline CDR1 and CDR2 sequences are MNHNS and SASEGT.